The TCR beta chain described here comes from a study of CD8 T cells in Susac syndrome. The CDR3 has 13 residues. Per germline, CDR1 GTSNPN and CDR2 SVGIG (reference sequence). Trimming left V 0 bases short and J 6 bases short, with 9 bases between. Sequencing of TCR beta was performed on blood CD8+ and CD4+ T cells. The controls were healthy donors who were matched for age and sex. TEMRA cells were FACS-enriched, and CD8+ and CD4+ T cells were isolated negatively. With random hexamers, 0.5 to 1 ug RNA was reverse transcribed. Amplification of TCR beta CDR3 was carried out by immunoSEQ multiplex PCR, which covered 54 Vbeta and 13 Jbeta segments. TCRdb used MiXCR to reprocess the immunoSEQ multiplex PCR reads, holding one entry per CDR3 protein. Altogether approximately 100,000 distinct CDR3 sequences are present, 96% being singletons, with the ten largest covering 0.075% to 0.1%.

Material for sequencing was CD4+ T cells from PBMCs. The receptor was isolated from a human donor in good health. The chain employs TRBV30 and TRBJ1-5; possible D gene TRBD1, 6 bases. CDR3 DNA sequence: TGTGCCTGGAGTGTACAGGGCGGTCAGCCCCAGCATTTT. It yields the protein CAWSVQGGQPQHF.